Listed below are T cell receptor beta chains from one sample, sequenced in a study of beta chain features in type 1 diabetes. Assay used: immunoSEQ multiplex PCR; TCRdb lists only in-frame clones, some missing. The profile covers some 350,000 clones, with approximately 15% appearing a single time and approximately 0.016% taken by the ten largest. The sequenced material came from naive CD4+ T cells from blood. Receptors were obtained from a woman between 18 and 29 years old with type 1 diabetes. Each CDR3 is given without its conserved first and last residue.

TRBJ2-1,TRBV18,ASSPRQGDLGEQF
TRBJ2-1,TRBV2,ASSRQGEDNEQF
TRBJ2-3,TRBV30,AWSGAPHSGSRWDTQY
TRBJ2-7,TRBV7-9,ASGLGREYEQY
TRBJ2-1,TRBV5-4,ASTQGLTGSTGMGNEQF
TRBJ2-2,TRBV11-2,ASSLTGTNTGELF
TRBJ2-7,TRBV7-9,ASSLSQGGFEQY
TRBJ2-7,TRBV18,ASSPLAGGDEQY
TRBJ2-3,TRBV29-1,SVVGRQTDTQY
TRBJ2-3,TRBV7-9,ASSLAGLAGLTDTQY
TRBJ1-2,TRBV6-5,ASSDRGYGYT
TRBJ2-2,TRBV19,ASSKQGPNTGELF
TRBJ1-1,TRBV30,AWRSYLTENTEAF
TRBJ2-7,TRBV5-1,ASSFQPGLRYEQY
TRBJ1-1,TRBV29-1,SVAEGNTEAF
TRBJ2-2,TRBV4-2,ASSQVLEWELF
TRBJ2-1,TRBV10-3,AIAGGSGPDEQF
TRBJ2-7,TRBV7-9,ASRGGTYEQY
TRBJ2-3,TRBV10-2,ASRVAGTDTQY
TRBJ2-1,TRBV23-1,ASSQPPRLADYVTYNEQF
TRBJ1-1,TRBV27,ASSSGPRDRGTEAF
TRBJ2-5,TRBV9,ASSGRGLAGVGETQY
TRBJ2-7,TRBV7-9,ASSLTPGLYEQY
TRBJ2-7,TRBV5-4,ASSRGTGSTYEQY
TRBJ2-5,TRBV5-4,ASSLGTIQGETQY
TRBJ2-2,TRBV30,AWSQAGGPSRELF
TRBJ2-2,TRBV5-1,ASTSASGSGTGELF
TRBJ2-5,TRBV7-9,ASSMDWMETQY
TRBJ2-2,TRBV4-3,ASSQAGSTGELF
TRBJ1-1,TRBV29-1,SGGGTGVVSTEAF
TRBJ2-5,TRBV2,ASRQLETQY
TRBJ2-1,TRBV4-1,ASSHGMTSGRAYEQF
TRBJ2-1,TRBV12-5,ASGQSGLGSYNEQF
TRBJ2-2,TRBV30,AWKRLAGGPGTGELF
TRBJ2-1,TRBV12-5,ASGDPGQGDGGSSYNEQF
TRBJ2-7,TRBV4-2,ASSFLQGNEQY
TRBJ1-3,TRBV15,ATRNLGSGNTIY
TRBJ2-1,TRBV25-1,ASSESGASYNEQF
TRBJ2-7,TRBV15,ATSREGTRGEQY
TRBJ2-1,TRBV14,ASSQRSRGLAGNEQF
TRBJ2-3,TRBV4-2,ASSQAGTSGFTDTQY
TRBJ2-5,TRBV4-1,ASSHGRGGQETQY
TRBJ2-1,TRBV15,ATSGSGRYYNEQF
TRBJ2-7,TRBV30,AWSVLAGVEQY
TRBJ2-6,TRBV4-3,ASSHTNGGIGTGANVLT
TRBJ2-7,TRBV25-1,ASSGTRGEPYEQY
TRBJ1-4,TRBV18,ASSPAGGTPAYEKLF
TRBJ2-1,TRBV20-1,SARVGEQF
TRBJ2-3,TRBV5-1,ASSLRTNTDTQY
TRBJ1-2,TRBV5-4,ASSRPTGDYGYT
TRBJ1-2,TRBV7-9,ASSFRGIADGYT
TRBJ2-1,TRBV11-2,ASSSIAGRHNEQF
TRBJ2-6,TRBV21-1,ATDRVSGANVLI